This T cell receptor (beta chain) was sequenced for a study of CD8+ T cells in alopecia areata. Overall study: Treated patients were given oral tofacitinib, which was dosed at 5 to 10 mg twice daily. Study results and limitations: Resident alphabeta T cells of normal skin are also sequenced in scalp samples. Among the 100 top clones, expanded CD8+ clones, like scalp clonality, were significantly decreased by tofacitinib.

This clone was seen a single time. Its antigen is unidentified. RNA was extracted and reverse transcribed into cDNA as the sequencing template. Assay used: immunoSEQ multiplex PCR; TCRdb lists only in-frame clones, some missing. The data contain fewer than 250,000 clones, roughly two fifths of them seen just once; the ten biggest clones take up around 0.48%. Germline V gene lookup returns CDR1 SGHRS and CDR2 YFSETQ. Trimming removed 2 bases from V and 2 bases from J; junction bases left unmatched: 5. There are 15 residues in the CDR3. The treatment was: oral pan-JAK inhibitor, 5-10 mg twice daily. Sampling of alopecia areata patients yielded lesional scalp punch biopsies as well as peripheral blood.

The source is a human donor with alopecia areata. The V gene is TRBV5-1, the J gene TRBJ2-7; 9 bases map to TRBD1. This material consisted of CD4+ T cells sorted from blood, taken at roughly week 30, from a patient treated with tofacitinib. Written as DNA, the CDR3 is TGCGCCAGCAGCTTTGGGACAGGGTCCCCCTACGAGCAGTACTTC. Translation gives CASSFGTGSPYEQYF.